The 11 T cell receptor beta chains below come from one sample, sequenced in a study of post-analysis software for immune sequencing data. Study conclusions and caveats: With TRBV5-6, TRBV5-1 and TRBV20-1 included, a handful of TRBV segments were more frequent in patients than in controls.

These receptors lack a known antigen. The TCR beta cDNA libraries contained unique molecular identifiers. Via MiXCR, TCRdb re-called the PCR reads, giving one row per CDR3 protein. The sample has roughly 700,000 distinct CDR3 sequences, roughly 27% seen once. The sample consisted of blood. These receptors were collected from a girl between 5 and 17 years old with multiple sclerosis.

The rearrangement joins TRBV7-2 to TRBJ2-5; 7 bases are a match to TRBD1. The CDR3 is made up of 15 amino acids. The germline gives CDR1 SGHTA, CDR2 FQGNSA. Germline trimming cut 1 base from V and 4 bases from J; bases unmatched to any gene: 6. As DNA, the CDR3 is TGTGCCAGCAGCTTAGGAGGGGGCTGGTTAGAGACCCAGTACTTC. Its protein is CASSLGGGWLETQYF. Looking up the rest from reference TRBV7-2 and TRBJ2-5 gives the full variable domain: GAGVSQSPSNKVTEKGKDVELRCDPISGHTALYWYRQSLGQGLEFLIYFQGNSAPDKSGLPSDRFSAERTGGSVSTLTIQRTQQEDSAVYLCASSLGGGWLETQYFGPGTRLLVL.

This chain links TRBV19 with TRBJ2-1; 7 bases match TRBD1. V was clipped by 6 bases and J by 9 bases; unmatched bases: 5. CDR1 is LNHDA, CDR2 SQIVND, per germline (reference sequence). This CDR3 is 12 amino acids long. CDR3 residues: CASRTGYGEQFF. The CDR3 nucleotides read TGTGCCAGTAGGACAGGGTACGGTGAGCAGTTCTTC. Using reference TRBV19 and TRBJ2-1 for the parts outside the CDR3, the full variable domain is DGGITQSPKYLFRKEGQNVTLSCEQNLNHDAMYWYRQDPGQGLRLIYYSQIVNDFQKGDIAEGYSVSREKKESFPLTVTSAQKNPTAFYLCASRTGYGEQFFGPGTRLTVL.

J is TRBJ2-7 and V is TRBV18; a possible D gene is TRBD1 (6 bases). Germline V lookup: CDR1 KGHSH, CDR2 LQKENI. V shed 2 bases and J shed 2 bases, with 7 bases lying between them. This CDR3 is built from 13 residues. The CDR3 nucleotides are TGTGCCAGCTCACCAAGGACAGCCTACGAGCAGTACTTC. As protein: CASSPRTAYEQYF.

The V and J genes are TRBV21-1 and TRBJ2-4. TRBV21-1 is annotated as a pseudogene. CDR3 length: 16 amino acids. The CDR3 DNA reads TGTGCCAGCAGCAAAGGTTACGACCGAGGCAAAAACATTCAGTACTTC. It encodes CASSKGYDRGKNIQYF.

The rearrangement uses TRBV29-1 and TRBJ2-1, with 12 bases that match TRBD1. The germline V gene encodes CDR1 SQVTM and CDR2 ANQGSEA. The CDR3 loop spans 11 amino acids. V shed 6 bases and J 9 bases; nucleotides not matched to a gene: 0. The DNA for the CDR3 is TGCAGCGTGGGACAGGGGGCTGAGCAGTTCTTC. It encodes CSVGQGAEQFF.

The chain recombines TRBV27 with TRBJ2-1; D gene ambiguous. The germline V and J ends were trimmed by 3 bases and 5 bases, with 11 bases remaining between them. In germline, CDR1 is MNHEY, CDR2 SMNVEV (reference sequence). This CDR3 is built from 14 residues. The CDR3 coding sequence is TGTGCCAGCAGTTTTGTGCCGAATCACAATGAGCAGTTCTTC. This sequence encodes CASSFVPNHNEQFF.

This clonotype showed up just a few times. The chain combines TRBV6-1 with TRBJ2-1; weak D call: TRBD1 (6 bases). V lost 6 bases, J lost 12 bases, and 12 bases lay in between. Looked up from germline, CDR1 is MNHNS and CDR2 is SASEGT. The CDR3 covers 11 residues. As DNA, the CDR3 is TGTGCCAGCAGGGAGACAGGAGGGCAGTTCTTC. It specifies CASRETGGQFF.

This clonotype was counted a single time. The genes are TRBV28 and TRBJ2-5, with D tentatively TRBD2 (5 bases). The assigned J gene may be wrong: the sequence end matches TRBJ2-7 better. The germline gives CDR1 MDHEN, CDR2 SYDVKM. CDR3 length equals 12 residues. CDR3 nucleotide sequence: TGTGCCAGCAGCCGGACTCCGGGCGAGCAGTACTTC. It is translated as CASSRTPGEQYF.

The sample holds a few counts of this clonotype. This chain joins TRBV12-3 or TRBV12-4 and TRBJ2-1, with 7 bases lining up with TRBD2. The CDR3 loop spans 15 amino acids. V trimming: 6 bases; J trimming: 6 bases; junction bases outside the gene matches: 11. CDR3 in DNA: TGTGCCAGCAGCTGGGGCGGGAGTTACCGCAATGAGCAGTTCTTC. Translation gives CASSWGGSYRNEQFF.

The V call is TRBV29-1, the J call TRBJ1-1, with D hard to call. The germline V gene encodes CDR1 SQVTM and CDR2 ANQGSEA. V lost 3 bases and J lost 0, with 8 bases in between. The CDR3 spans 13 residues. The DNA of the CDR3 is TGCAGCGTTGAGAAAGCTGTGAACACTGAAGCTTTCTTT. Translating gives CSVEKAVNTEAFF.

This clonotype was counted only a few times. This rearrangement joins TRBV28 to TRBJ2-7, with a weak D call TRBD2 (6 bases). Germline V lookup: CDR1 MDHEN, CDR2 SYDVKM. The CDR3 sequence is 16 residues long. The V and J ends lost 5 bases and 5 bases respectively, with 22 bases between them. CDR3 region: CASSIPGLLIGDEQYF. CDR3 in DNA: TGTGCCAGCAGTATTCCGGGACTCCTCATCGGGGACGAGCAGTACTTC.